This T cell receptor (beta chain) was sequenced in a study of T cell repertoires in cytomegalovirus infection. Study details: Through public TCR beta signatures, both CMV infection and matching HLA type were indicated.

This clonotype appeared a few times. Its antigen is currently unknown. Study results and limitations: Clonotypes of TCR beta that were HLA-C-restricted and CMV-specific dominated the ex vivo response. Adding up the frequency of public TCR beta families identified people who carried CMV plus the relevant HLA.

V lost 1 base to trimming and J lost 5 bases; unmatched junction nucleotides: 3. CDR3 length: 15 residues. One entry per CDR3 protein, called by TCRdb with MiXCR from the reads. Found here are 480,000 or so distinct CDR3 sequences, 10% to 12% of them singletons; the top ten hold about a tenth. The source is a human donor in good health (CMV status not recorded). Some clones in this sample may be carry-over from other donors' samples. The sample consisted of PBMCs. V gene TRBV12-3 or TRBV12-4 combines with J gene TRBJ1-1, with 11 bases matching TRBD1. CDR3 nucleotides: TGTGCCAGCAGTTTAGGGACAGGGGGCTCTACTGAAGCTTTCTTT. It codes for CASSLGTGGSTEAFF.